This T cell receptor (beta chain) was sequenced for a study of Ad26.COV2.S vaccination and SARS-CoV-2 variants. Study results and caveats: CD8+ and CD4+ T cells specific for spike reportedly responded with substantial breadth after vaccination. TCR breadth and depth analyses may have underestimated total T cell responses.

A word on this clone: Its antigen is still unknown.

Produced via immunoSEQ multiplex PCR; TCRdb's table is partial and in-frame only. Counted here are around 250,000 clones, 87% occurring once; the ten biggest clones make up less than 3%. The CDR3 covers 14 residues. Per the germline V gene, CDR1 is SGHNT and CDR2 is YYREEE (reference sequence). Trimming removed 4 bases at V and 2 bases at J, with 12 bases between. The treatment: about 20 received Ad26.COV2.S at low or high dose, single or two shots; five or six received placebo; per-sample allocation not given. Collection of the samples took place on day 63 after the first injection of vaccine or placebo.

This sequence joins TRBV5-4 and TRBJ1-1, with a tentative D call TRBD1 (6 bases). The material sequenced was peripheral blood, taken in a trial of Ad26.COV2.S vaccine versus placebo. The clonotype was recovered from a person aged 18-60 years who received the Ad26.COV2.S COVID-19 vaccine or a placebo. CDR3 residues: CASSLGQSNTEAFF. The CDR3, as DNA: TGTGCCAGCAGCCTCGGACAGTCCAACACTGAAGCTTTCTTT.